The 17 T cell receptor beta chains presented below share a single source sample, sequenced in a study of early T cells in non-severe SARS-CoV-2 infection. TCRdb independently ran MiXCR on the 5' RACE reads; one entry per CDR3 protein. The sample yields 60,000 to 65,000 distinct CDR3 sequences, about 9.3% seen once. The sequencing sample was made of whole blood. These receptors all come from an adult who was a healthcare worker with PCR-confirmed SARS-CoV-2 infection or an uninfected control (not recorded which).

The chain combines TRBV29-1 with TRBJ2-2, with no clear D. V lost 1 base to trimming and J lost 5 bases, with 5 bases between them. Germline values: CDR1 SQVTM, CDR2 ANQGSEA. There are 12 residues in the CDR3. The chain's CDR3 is CSVEAETGELFF. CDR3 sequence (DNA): TGCAGCGTTGAAGCCGAAACCGGGGAGCTGTTTTTT.

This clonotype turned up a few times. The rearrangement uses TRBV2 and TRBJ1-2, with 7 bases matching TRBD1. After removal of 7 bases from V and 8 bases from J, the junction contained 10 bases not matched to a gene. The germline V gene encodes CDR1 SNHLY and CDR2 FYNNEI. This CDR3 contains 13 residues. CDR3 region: CASIALTGEGYTF. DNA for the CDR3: TGTGCCAGCATTGCGTTAACAGGGGAAGGCTACACCTTC.

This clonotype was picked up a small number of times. CDR3 DNA sequence: TGTGCCGCCATGGGGGGGTTTCGGGAGACCCAGTACTTC. This sequence encodes CAAMGGFRETQYF. The V gene is TRBV10-3, the J gene TRBJ2-5; 7 bases are shared with TRBD2. CDR3 length: 13 amino acids. Germline CDR1 and CDR2: ENHRY and SYGVKD. The J segment lost 5 bases and the V segment lost 11 bases, leaving 11 bases of the junction unmatched.

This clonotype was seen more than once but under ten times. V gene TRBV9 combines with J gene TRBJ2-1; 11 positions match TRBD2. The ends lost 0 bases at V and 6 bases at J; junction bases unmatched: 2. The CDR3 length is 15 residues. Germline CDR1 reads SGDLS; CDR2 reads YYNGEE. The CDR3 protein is CASSVVLAGVNEQFF. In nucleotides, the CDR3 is TGTGCCAGCAGCGTAGTACTAGCGGGGGTCAATGAGCAGTTCTTC.

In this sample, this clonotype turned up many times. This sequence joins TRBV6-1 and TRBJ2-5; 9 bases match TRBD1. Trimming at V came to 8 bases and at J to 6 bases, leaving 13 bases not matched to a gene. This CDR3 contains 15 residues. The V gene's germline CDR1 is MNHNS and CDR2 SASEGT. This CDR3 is CASYNPGQGSQTQYF. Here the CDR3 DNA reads TGTGCCAGCTACAATCCGGGACAGGGTTCGCAGACCCAGTACTTC.

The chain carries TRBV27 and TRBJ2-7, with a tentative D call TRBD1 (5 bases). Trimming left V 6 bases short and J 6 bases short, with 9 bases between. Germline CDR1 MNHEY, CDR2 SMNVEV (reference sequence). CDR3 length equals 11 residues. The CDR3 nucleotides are TGTGCCAGCAGATACCAGGGCGAGCAGTACGTC. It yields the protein CASRYQGEQYV.

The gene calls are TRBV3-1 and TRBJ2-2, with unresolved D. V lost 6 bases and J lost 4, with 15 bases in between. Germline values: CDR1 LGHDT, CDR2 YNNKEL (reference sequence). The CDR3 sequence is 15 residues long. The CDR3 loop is CASSRSDWGTGELFF. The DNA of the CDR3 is TGTGCCAGCAGTCGCTCTGATTGGGGCACCGGGGAGCTGTTTTTT.

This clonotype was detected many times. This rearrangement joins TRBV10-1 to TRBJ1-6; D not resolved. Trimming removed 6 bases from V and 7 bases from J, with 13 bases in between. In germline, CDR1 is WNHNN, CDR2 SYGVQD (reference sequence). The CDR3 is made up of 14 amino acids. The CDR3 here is CASSQSGSNSPLHF. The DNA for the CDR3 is TGCGCCAGCAGCCAGTCGGGCAGCAATTCACCCCTCCACTTT.

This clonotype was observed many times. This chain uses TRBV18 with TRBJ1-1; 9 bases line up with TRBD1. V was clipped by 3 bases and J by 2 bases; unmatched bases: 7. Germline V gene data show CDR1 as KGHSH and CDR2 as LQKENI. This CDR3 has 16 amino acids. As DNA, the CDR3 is TGTGCCAGCTCACCCCAAGAGGGACAGGGAAACACTGAAGCTTTCTTT. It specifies CASSPQEGQGNTEAFF. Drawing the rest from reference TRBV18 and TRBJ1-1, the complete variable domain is NAGVMQNPRHLVRRRGQEARLRCSPMKGHSHVYWYRQLPEEGLKFMVYLQKENIIDESGMPKERFSAEFPKEGPSILRIQQVVRGDSAAYFCASSPQEGQGNTEAFFGQGTRLTVV.

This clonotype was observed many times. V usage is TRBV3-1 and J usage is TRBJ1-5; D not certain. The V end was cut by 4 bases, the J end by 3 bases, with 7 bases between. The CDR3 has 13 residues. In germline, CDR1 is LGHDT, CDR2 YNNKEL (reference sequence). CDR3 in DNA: TGTGCCAGCAGCCGGAGCAACAATCAGCCCCAGCATTTT. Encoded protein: CASSRSNNQPQHF.

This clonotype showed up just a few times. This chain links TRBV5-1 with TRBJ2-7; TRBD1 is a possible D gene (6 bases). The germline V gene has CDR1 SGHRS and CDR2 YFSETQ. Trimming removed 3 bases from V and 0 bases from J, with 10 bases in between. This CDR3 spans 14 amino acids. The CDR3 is CASSSTGNSYEQYV. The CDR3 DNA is TGCGCCAGCAGCTCCACAGGGAACTCCTACGAGCAGTACGTC.

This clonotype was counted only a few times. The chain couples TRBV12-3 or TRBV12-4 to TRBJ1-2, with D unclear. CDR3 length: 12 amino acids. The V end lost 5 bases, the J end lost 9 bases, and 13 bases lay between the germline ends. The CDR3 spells CASSTQGRSYTF. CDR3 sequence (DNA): TGTGCCAGCAGTACCCAAGGACGAAGCTACACCTTC.

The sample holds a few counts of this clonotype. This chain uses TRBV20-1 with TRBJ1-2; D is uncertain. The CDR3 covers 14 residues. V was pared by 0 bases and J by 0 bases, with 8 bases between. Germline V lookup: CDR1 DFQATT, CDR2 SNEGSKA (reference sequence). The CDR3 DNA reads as TGCAGTGCTAGAGATTTCATTTCTAACTATGGCTACACCTTC. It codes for CSARDFISNYGYTF.

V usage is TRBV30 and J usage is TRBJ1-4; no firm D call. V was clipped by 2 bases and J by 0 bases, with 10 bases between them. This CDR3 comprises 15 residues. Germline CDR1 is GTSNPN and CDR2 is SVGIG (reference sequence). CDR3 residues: CAWSRQVATNEKLFF. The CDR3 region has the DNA TGTGCCTGGAGTAGGCAGGTTGCAACTAATGAAAAACTGTTTTTT.

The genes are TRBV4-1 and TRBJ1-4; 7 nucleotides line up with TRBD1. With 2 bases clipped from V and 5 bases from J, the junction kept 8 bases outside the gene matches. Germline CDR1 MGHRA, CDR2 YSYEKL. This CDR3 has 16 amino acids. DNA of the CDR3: TGCGCCAGCAGCCAACCTACAGGGGCTATCAATGAAAAACTGTTTTTT. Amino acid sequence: CASSQPTGAINEKLFF.

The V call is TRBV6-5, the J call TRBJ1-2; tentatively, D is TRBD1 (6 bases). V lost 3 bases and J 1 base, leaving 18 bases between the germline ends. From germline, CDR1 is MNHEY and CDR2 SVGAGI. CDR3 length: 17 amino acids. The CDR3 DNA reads TGTGCCAGCAGTTATTTTCAAACAGGGATCGGTAACTATGGCTACACCTTC. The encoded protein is CASSYFQTGIGNYGYTF.

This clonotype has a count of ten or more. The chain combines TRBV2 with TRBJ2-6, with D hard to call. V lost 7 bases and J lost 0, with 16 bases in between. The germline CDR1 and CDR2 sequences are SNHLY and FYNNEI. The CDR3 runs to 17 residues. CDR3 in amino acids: CASTPDQRGSGANVLTF. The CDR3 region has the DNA TGTGCCAGCACCCCGGACCAGAGAGGCTCTGGGGCCAACGTCCTGACTTTC.